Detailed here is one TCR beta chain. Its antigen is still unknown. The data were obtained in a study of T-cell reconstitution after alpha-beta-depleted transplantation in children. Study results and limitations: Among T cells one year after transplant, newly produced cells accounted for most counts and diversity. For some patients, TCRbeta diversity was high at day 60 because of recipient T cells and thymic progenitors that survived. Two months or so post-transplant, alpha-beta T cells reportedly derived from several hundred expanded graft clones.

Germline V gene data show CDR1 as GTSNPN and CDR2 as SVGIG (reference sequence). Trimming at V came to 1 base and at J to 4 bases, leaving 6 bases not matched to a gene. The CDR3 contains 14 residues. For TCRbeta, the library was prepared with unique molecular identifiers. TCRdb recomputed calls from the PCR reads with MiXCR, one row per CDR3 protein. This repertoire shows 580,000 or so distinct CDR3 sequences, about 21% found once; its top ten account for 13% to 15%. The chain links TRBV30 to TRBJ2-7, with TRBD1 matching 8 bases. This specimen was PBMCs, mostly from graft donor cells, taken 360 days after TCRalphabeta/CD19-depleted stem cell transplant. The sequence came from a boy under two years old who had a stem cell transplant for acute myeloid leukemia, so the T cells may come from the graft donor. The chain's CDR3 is CAWSGLQGAYEQYF. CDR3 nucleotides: TGTGCCTGGAGTGGGTTGCAGGGGGCTTACGAGCAGTACTTC.